The next 21 T cell receptor beta chains were all read from a single sample in a study of blood T cell repertoires in COVID-19. Sequenced by immunoSEQ multiplex PCR; TCRdb stores in-frame clones only, minus some. The sample has 69,000 or so clones, approximately 78% seen once. The sequencing input was peripheral blood. The receptors were sampled from a woman older than 75 with active or convalescent COVID-19.

The chain links TRBV7-9 to TRBJ2-7, with D tentatively TRBD2 (5 bases). The CDR3 is 18 amino acids. Germline V CDR1 and CDR2: SEHNR, FQNEAQ (reference sequence). Trimming took off 5 bases at V and 0 bases at J, with 23 bases between the two ends. This CDR3 reads CASSLGPIYPRGSYEQYF. For the CDR3, the DNA is TGTGCCAGCAGCCTAGGGCCCATCTACCCCCGGGGCTCCTACGAGCAGTACTTC.

V is TRBV3-1 (or the pseudogene TRBV3-2) and J is TRBJ2-2; TRBD2 aligns across 9 bases. Germline V lookup: CDR1 LGHDT, CDR2 YNNKEL (reference sequence). The J segment lost 2 bases and the V segment lost 5 bases, leaving 3 bases of the junction unmatched. CDR3 length: 15 residues. This CDR3 reads CASSERGANTGELFF. CDR3 DNA sequence: TGTGCCAGCAGCGAGCGGGGGGCCAACACCGGGGAGCTGTTTTTT.

The genes are TRBV7-9 and TRBJ2-7; D call uncertain. CDR3 length: 13 amino acids. V was cut by 0 bases and J by 1 base, with 4 bases left in between. Germline CDR1 reads SEHNR; CDR2 reads FQNEAQ (reference sequence). The CDR3 DNA follows: TGTGCCAGCAGCTTAGCTAGTTCCTACGAGCAGTACTTC. This translates into CASSLASSYEQYF.

CDR3 nucleotides: TGTGCCAGCAGTTTATCCCAGGGGGGTTCCTACGAGCAGTACTTC. It codes for CASSLSQGGSYEQYF. The chain combines TRBV27 with TRBJ2-7; perhaps TRBD1 as D (7 bases). Trimming took 0 bases from V and 1 from J, leaving 10 bases between them. Per germline, CDR1 MNHEY and CDR2 SMNVEV (reference sequence). The CDR3 runs to 15 residues.

The chain links TRBV5-8 to TRBJ1-1; D perhaps matches TRBD1 (6 bases). CDR3 length equals 17 residues. Germline CDR1 and CDR2: SGHTS and YDEGEE. Trimming took off 2 bases at V and 0 bases at J, with 17 bases between the two ends. This CDR3 is CASSFDTGFRMNTEAFF. CDR3 sequence (DNA): TGTGCCAGCAGCTTCGACACAGGGTTCCGGATGAACACTGAAGCTTTCTTT.

The V gene is TRBV2, the J gene TRBJ2-3, with TRBD2 identical over 9 bases. V was pared by 4 bases and J by 5 bases, with 10 bases of the junction left unmatched. This CDR3 region has 16 residues. Germline CDR1 is SNHLY and CDR2 is FYNNEI. The CDR3 region has the DNA TGTGCCAGCAGTGGATTCGGCGGGAGGGACAAAGATACGCAGTATTTT. Its protein is CASSGFGGRDKDTQYF.

The rearrangement uses TRBV7-9 and TRBJ1-5; 7 bases are shared with TRBD1. The CDR3 spans 15 residues. Germline CDR1 and CDR2: SEHNR and FQNEAQ (reference sequence). V lost 4 bases and J lost 4; bases outside the gene matches: 7. The CDR3 loop reads CASSSTGLGNQPQHF. The CDR3 DNA reads TGTGCCAGCAGCTCGACAGGGTTGGGGAATCAGCCCCAGCATTTT.

The rearrangement joins TRBV4-2 to TRBJ1-5, with D perhaps matching TRBD1 (5 bases). V lost 1 base and J 6 bases, leaving 16 bases between the germline ends. In germline, CDR1 is LGHNA, CDR2 YNFKEQ. The CDR3 is 16 amino acids. CDR3: CASSQGVGAPFQPQHF. CDR3 sequence (DNA): TGTGCCAGCAGCCAAGGGGTAGGGGCCCCCTTTCAGCCCCAGCATTTT.

This clone was observed once. V and J are TRBV4-3 and TRBJ1-4; TRBD1 aligns across 7 bases. The V gene's germline CDR1 is LGHNA and CDR2 YSLEER. V shed 0 bases and J 10 bases; nucleotides not matched to a gene: 5. The CDR3 loop spans 14 amino acids. The chain's CDR3 is CASSQDTGVGKLFF. CDR3 nucleotide sequence: TGCGCCAGCAGCCAAGATACAGGGGTAGGAAAACTGTTTTTT.

The table lists this clone with a few counts. The rearrangement joins TRBV14 to TRBJ2-3, with 9 bases matching TRBD2. This CDR3 is 16 amino acids long. Trimming took 6 bases from V and 3 from J; bases not matched to a gene: 10. Germline CDR1 and CDR2: SGHDN and FVKESK. The CDR3 DNA is TGTGCCAGCAGACGTAGCGGGAGAGGGGTTACAGATACGCAGTATTTT. Translating it yields CASRRSGRGVTDTQYF. Variable domain in full (rest from reference TRBV14 and TRBJ2-3): EAGVTQFPSHSVIEKGQTVTLRCDPISGHDNLYWYRRVMGKEIKFLLHFVKESKQDESGMPNNRFLAERTGGTYSTLKVQPAELEDSGVYFCASRRSGRGVTDTQYFGPGTRLTVL.

The genes are TRBV21-1 and TRBJ1-2. TRBV21-1 is recorded as a pseudogene. There are 20 residues in the CDR3. CDR3 residues: CASTKTGGGAGVRFKNGYTF. Written as DNA, the CDR3 is TGTGCCAGCACCAAGACGGGAGGGGGCGCGGGGGTCCGTTTTAAGAATGGCTACACCTTC.

The chain recombines TRBV6-2 or TRBV6-3 with TRBJ2-1; D may be TRBD2 (7 bases). The CDR3 sequence is 15 residues long. Germline V gives CDR1 MNHEY, CDR2 SVGEGT. With 2 bases removed from V and 9 bases from J, the gap between germline ends came to 17 bases. The CDR3 loop is CASSYPRGGRVEQFF. The CDR3 coding sequence is TGTGCCAGCAGTTACCCGAGGGGGGGTAGGGTTGAGCAGTTCTTC.

The rearrangement uses TRBV3-1 (or the pseudogene TRBV3-2) and TRBJ1-4; D not resolved. In germline, CDR1 is LGHDT, CDR2 YNNKEL (reference sequence). The CDR3 has 16 residues. V lost 3 bases, J lost 0 bases, and 11 bases lay in between. CDR3 amino acids: CASSHSRDATNEKLFF. CDR3 sequence (DNA): TGTGCCAGCAGCCATTCGAGAGATGCAACTAATGAAAAACTGTTTTTT.

This chain uses TRBV27 with TRBJ2-3; unclear D gene. The CDR3 loop spans 14 amino acids. The ends were cut back, 6 bases at V and 1 base at J, with 11 bases in the middle. Germline V gives CDR1 MNHEY, CDR2 SMNVEV (reference sequence). The CDR3 nucleotides read TGTGCCAGCAGCCCTTTAGGAGGCACAGATACGCAGTATTTT. It codes for CASSPLGGTDTQYF.

This chain joins TRBV5-1 and TRBJ2-2, with 11 bases matching TRBD1. This CDR3 comprises 15 residues. V was clipped by 4 bases and J by 6 bases; unmatched bases: 5. Germline values: CDR1 SGHRS, CDR2 YFSETQ. The CDR3 is CASSRRTGGSGELFF. CDR3 sequence (DNA): TGCGCCAGCAGCAGACGGACAGGGGGCTCCGGGGAGCTGTTTTTT. The full variable domain, in which reference TRBV5-1 and TRBJ2-2 provide the parts outside the CDR3, is KAGVTQTPRYLIKTRGQQVTLSCSPISGHRSVSWYQQTPGQGLQFLFEYFSETQRNKGNFPGRFSGRQFSNSRSEMNVSTLELGDSALYLCASSRRTGGSGELFFGEGSRLTVL.

This rearrangement joins TRBV7-9 to TRBJ2-7; D unclear. Germline-derived CDR1 and CDR2 are SEHNR and FQNEAQ (reference sequence). This CDR3 has 15 residues. V lost 1 base and J 0 bases, leaving 10 bases between the germline ends. CDR3: CASSLVALSSYEQYF. CDR3 nucleotide sequence: TGTGCCAGCAGCTTAGTGGCTTTAAGCTCCTACGAGCAGTACTTC.

This clone was seen a single time. DNA for the CDR3: TGTGCCAGTAGTAAGGGACAGGGGGCAGATACGCAGTATTTT. Its protein is CASSKGQGADTQYF. This chain links TRBV19 with TRBJ2-3; 11 bases are shared with TRBD1. There are 14 residues in the CDR3. The ends lost 4 bases at V and 4 bases at J; junction bases unmatched: 1. The germline V gene has CDR1 LNHDA and CDR2 SQIVND (reference sequence).

The rearrangement uses TRBV3-1 (or the pseudogene TRBV3-2) and TRBJ2-2, with 9 bases matching TRBD2. V trimming: 4 bases; J trimming: 4 bases; junction bases outside the gene matches: 10. The germline V gene encodes CDR1 LGHDT and CDR2 YNNKEL (reference sequence). CDR3 size: 17 residues. The CDR3 reads CASSLTGTSLRTGELFF. The CDR3, as DNA: TGTGCCAGCAGCCTTACCGGGACTAGCTTGCGCACCGGGGAGCTGTTTTTT.

This chain connects TRBV19 to TRBJ2-3, with 8 bases matching TRBD2. The CDR3 sequence is 16 residues long. Per germline, CDR1 LNHDA and CDR2 SQIVND (reference sequence). The ends lost 5 bases at V and 5 bases at J; junction bases unmatched: 12. The CDR3 loop reads CASSPSGGFMGDTQYF. CDR3 DNA sequence: TGTGCCAGTAGTCCCTCGGGAGGGTTTATGGGAGATACGCAGTATTTT.

The chain combines TRBV9 with TRBJ2-1, with D possibly matching TRBD1 (5 bases). Trimming left V 0 bases short and J 5 bases short, with 21 bases between. The CDR3 consists of 18 residues. Germline CDR1 is SGDLS and CDR2 is YYNGEE. The CDR3 region has the DNA TGTGCCAGCAGCGTAGGAAAAGGTCGACAGACGAAGGACAATGAGCAGTTCTTC. Translation: CASSVGKGRQTKDNEQFF.

This clone was seen just once. The chain uses TRBV28 and TRBJ1-2, with unresolved D. Germline V gene sequence: CDR1 MDHEN, CDR2 SYDVKM. The CDR3 consists of 13 residues. The V end lost 5 bases, the J end lost 5 bases, and 12 bases lay between the germline ends. CDR3 sequence (DNA): TGTGCCAGCAGTCCGCCCGGAGGTTATGGCTACACCTTC. Residues: CASSPPGGYGYTF.